The 7 T cell receptor beta chains below come from one sample, sequenced in a study of blood T cells in healthy people across ages. Together with a sample-barcoded 5' primer, a J-beta primer mix was included in a second PCR lasting about 6 to 11 cycles. TCRdb redid the calling of the 5' RACE reads with MiXCR, one entry per CDR3 protein. The sample comprises about 930,000 distinct CDR3 sequences, almost 30% of which are singletons, and about 10% rests with the top ten. These records were also assigned to another study, of T cells of mothers and their children.

Sample: blood. The receptor source for this set is a middle-aged woman in good health.

As concerns this clonotype: A clone one base away is much larger, so this may be a read error. The chain is built from TRBV28 and TRBJ2-7; possible D gene TRBD1, 5 bases. The CDR3 covers 15 residues. The V gene's germline CDR1 is MDHEN and CDR2 SYDVKM. V lost 2 bases, J lost 5 bases, and 16 bases lay in between. The CDR3 nucleotides are TGTGCCAGCAGTTTACCGACAGTAGTATCCCACGAGCAGTACTTC. Encoded protein: CASSLPTVVSHEQYF.

In its sample, this clonotype was seen a few times. This chain uses TRBV4-1 with TRBJ1-1; D not certain. There are 13 residues in the CDR3. CDR1 is MGHRA, CDR2 YSYEKL, per germline. V was clipped by 0 bases and J by 8 bases, with 10 bases between them. The CDR3 coding sequence is TGCGCCAGCAGCCAAGATACGTCCACCGAAGCTTTCTTT. Encoded protein: CASSQDTSTEAFF.

There are many counts of this clonotype. This chain joins TRBV20-1 and TRBJ2-7, with 8 bases fitting TRBD1. This CDR3 has 17 residues. V lost 5 bases to trimming and J lost 4 bases; unmatched junction nucleotides: 19. The germline V gene encodes CDR1 DFQATT and CDR2 SNEGSKA (reference sequence). Here the CDR3 reads CSAQREPGTGRSYEQYF. The CDR3 nucleotides read TGCAGTGCTCAGAGAGAGCCCGGGACAGGAAGGAGTTACGAGCAGTACTTC.

The J gene is TRBJ2-2, the V gene TRBV7-8; possibly TRBD1 for D (5 bases). Trimming shortened V by 1 base and J by 2 bases, and 14 bases separated the two germline ends. Germline loops: CDR1 SGHVS, CDR2 FQNEAQ. The CDR3 runs to 17 residues. The CDR3, as DNA: TGTGCCAGCAGCTTAGGGACACTTCTGATAAACACCGGGGAGCTGTTTTTT. Translated: CASSLGTLLINTGELFF.

The CDR3 protein is CASSYVDNYGYTF. The CDR3 coding sequence is TGTGCCAGCAGTTACGTGGACAACTATGGCTACACCTTC. This sequence joins TRBV6-2 or TRBV6-3 and TRBJ1-2; D remains unclear. The CDR3 length is 13 residues. The germline V and J ends were trimmed by 2 bases and 2 bases, with 6 bases remaining between them. Germline CDR1 is MNHEY and CDR2 is SVGEGT.

The V and J genes are TRBV20-1 and TRBJ1-5; 11 bases match TRBD1. The V gene's germline CDR1 is DFQATT and CDR2 SNEGSKA (reference sequence). Losses at the gene ends were 2 bases for V and 4 bases for J; bases not matched to a gene: 4. The CDR3 loop spans 15 amino acids. The CDR3 loop reads CSARRTGGENQPQHF. For the CDR3, the DNA is TGCAGTGCTAGACGGACAGGGGGCGAGAATCAGCCCCAGCATTTT.

With respect to this clonotype: Its ends do not fully match the called genes, so a read error is possible. V gene TRBV6-1 combines with J gene TRBJ1-2; 7 nucleotides align to TRBD1. The germline V gene has CDR1 MNHNS and CDR2 SASEGT. This CDR3 has 13 residues. The CDR3: CASREEGAAGYTF. CDR3 bases: TGTGCCAGCAGGGAAGAGGGGGCCGCTGGCTACACCTTC.